This T cell receptor (beta chain) was sequenced during a study of T cell responses to AZD1222 COVID-19 vaccine (dated by TCRdb to the early 2020s). Study-level background: Because spike-specific TCR depth and breadth did not differ between the two schedules, AZD1222 recipients who got a second dose at roughly 4 weeks were pooled with those who got a second dose at roughly 12 weeks. TCR sequencing was performed for roughly 250 trial participants, of whom about 200 were given two doses of AZD1222 and some 26 were given two doses of MenACWY control vaccine. Trial participants were enrolled by age into subgroups of 18-55, 56-69 and 70-plus years, and around 140, 26 and 57 TCR-sequenced participants, respectively, were included in these subgroups.

Comment on this clone: Which antigen it targets is not known. It has no much larger one-base neighbor in the sample; base qualities were not kept.

The CDR3 regions of human TCRbeta chains were analyzed by immunosequencing. The study's own analysis went as follows. TCRs in the repertoires were compared against a reference library of SARS-CoV-2-specific TCRs that had been generated with the MIRA antigen-specificity platform. Breadth was defined as the fraction of unique TCRs that were SARS-CoV-2-associated, and depth was defined as the fraction of total T cells that were SARS-CoV-2-associated. Using the MIRA data, each spike-specific TCR was assigned both to the spike region to which the TCR was reactive and to a CD4 or CD8 class. Log10-transformed breadth and depth values were compared by one-way ANOVA with Sidak's multiple comparisons tests. TCRdb re-hosts the immuneACCESS table, in-frame sequences only. Its copies lack some clones; in the studies checked, an unresolved V gene accounts for under half of them, and the cause for the rest is not known. V and J calls plus clone size are reproduced from that table; the DNA served to infer D and trimming. The sample table holds roughly 170,000 clones, of which about 90% were seen once. The ten largest clones represent 1.9% of the sample.

What the time point label conveys for this sample: baseline before first vaccination. Samples from vaccinated people were obtained from the UK trials COV001 and COV002, which included a single-blind randomized controlled phase 2/3 trial of AZD1222 (ChAdOx1 nCoV-19) in healthy adults. For TCRbeta chain sequencing, PBMC samples from trial participants were taken at day 0 and at day 28 after the second dose. The germline V end is reduced by 4 bases and the J end by 4 bases; junction bases left unmatched: 6. The germline V gene supplies CDR1 SGHRS and CDR2 YFSETQ. Measured from the cysteine to the phenylalanine, the CDR3 is 14 residues long. CDR3 DNA only is kept here, 42 bases in frame from base 1. What the authors observed across the whole study: CD4 TCRs associated with the vaccine covered the entire spike protein, and the dominant responses were in regions 160-218 and 743-854. A significant rise in spike-specific TCR breadth and depth was observed after two AZD1222 doses relative to day 0 and relative to MenACWY recipients. Reportedly, close to half of the unique spike-specific TCRs recognized epitopes lying outside the regions that are mutated in the B.1.351 and B.1.1.7 variants. Participants were mostly white British, with more females than males. The authors suggested clonal diversity may have been underestimated. Because no day 14 peak-response samples were available, the repertoires could be characterized only after the peak T cell response. Conclusions about previously exposed vaccinees were limited because only a handful of AZD1222 recipients were SARS-CoV-2 seropositive at baseline. The 56-69-year group was small, and its depth increase did not reach significance, likely because of low power.

The starting material was peripheral blood, obtained on day 0 of AZD1222 vaccination. The V and J segments used are TRBV5-1 and TRBJ2-3, and 7 junctional nucleotides match TRBD1. The clonotype originates from an adult in good health. The DNA sequence is TGCGCCAGCAGCCGGGACAGAAGTCCAGATACGCAGTATTTT. This encodes CASSRDRSPDTQYF.